This T cell receptor beta chain was observed in a study of blood T cell repertoires in COVID-19 (dated by TCRdb to 2018 to 2021). Study-level background: Samples from collaborators originated in the United States, Italy and Spain and spanned both the acute and convalescent phases of COVID-19. The prospective study material was composed of cDNA or gDNA derived from T cells, B-cell-depleted T cells, or PBMCs. The dataset comprised deeply sampled blood TCRbeta repertoires from subjects exposed to, actively infected with, or recovered from COVID-19. A freely available public database, intended as a resource for researchers studying the immune response to SARS-CoV-2, is where the repertoires were released. The samples were drawn from two sources: the first 160 participants of the ongoing ImmuneRACE study, and 1,200 or so subjects contributed by 6 global collaborators. Sample metadata almost always included a de-identified subject ID, COVID-19 status, age in years and sex. Where HLA class I and class II types were available, the types were taken from metadata supplied by the sample provider, not from assay-based typing.

The immunoSEQ Assay, a bias-controlled multiplex PCR, was used to amplify TCRbeta CDR3 regions from genomic DNA. In the original analysis: The number of nucleated cells in each sample was estimated by amplification of reference gene primers within the assay. To quantify the absolute abundance of each unique TCRbeta CDR3 rearrangement, sequence reads were collapsed and filtered. For each sample, productive Simpson clonality was calculated by taking the square root of Simpson's diversity index across productive rearrangements. Entries here come from immuneACCESS through TCRdb and include only in-frame sequences with V and J called. Some clones fail to appear in such tables; in the studies checked, an unresolved V gene covers under half of the shortfall, and the cause of the remainder is unknown. That table gives V, J and clone size, and the DNA gave D and trimming. Across this sample there are approximately 300,000 clones, with approximately 90% seen only once. The leading ten clones occupy about 2% of the sample.

The research as a whole found: How much clinical and demographic metadata was included differed by source and by participant, and the metadata was provided uncurated.

The collaborating institutions used their own protocols to collect whole blood in K2EDTA tubes. Collaborator samples were shipped for TCRbeta analysis as frozen whole blood, isolated PBMCs, or DNA extracted from either sample type. As encoded in the germline V gene (reference sequence), CDR1 is MNHEY while CDR2 is SMNVEV. A distance of 12 bases separates the germline ends of V and J, which lose 3 bases and 4 bases respectively. Its CDR3 holds 14 amino acids, cysteine through phenylalanine. The CDR3 DNA has 42 bases and is translated from base 1. A word on this clone: Its antigen is not yet known. No clone much larger than this one lies a single base away; base qualities are absent.

What was sequenced was peripheral blood. The V gene is TRBV27 and the J gene is TRBJ1-2, with a tentative D gene TRBD1 over 6 matching bases. The clonotype originates from a man aged 18 to 30 with active or convalescent COVID-19. Here the CDR3 is given as CASSLGGLGYGYTF. The nucleotides are TGTGCCAGCAGTTTGGGGGGGCTCGGCTATGGCTACACCTTC.